These T cell receptor beta chains were read from a single sample in a study of blood T cell repertoires in COVID-19. Sequencing used immunoSEQ multiplex PCR; TCRdb keeps in-frame clones, though not all of them. The sample contains about 36,000 clones, less than 95% of which appear only once. The sequencing input was peripheral blood. The receptor source for this set is a human donor in a cohort sampled during active COVID-19. Each CDR3 is given with its conserved first and last residue. A D gene is named only where the DNA matches it firmly. Clone size is not always given. Where it is, it says once, few, many or a class for expanded clones.

CDR3nt	CDR3aa	v_gene	j_gene	d_gene	abundance
TGTGCCAGCAGCTTAGGGGTAGCGGTCTCTAGCTACGAGCAGTACTTC	CASSLGVAVSSYEQYF	TRBV5-8	TRBJ2-7	-	-
TGTGCCAGCAGTTTATCGCGCCTCAATGAGCAGTTCTTC	CASSLSRLNEQFF	TRBV28	TRBJ2-1	-	-
TGTGCCAGCAGCGCACCGCTAGCGGACGGTCAAGAGACCCAGTACTTC	CASSAPLADGQETQYF	TRBV7-8	TRBJ2-5	TRBD2	-
TGTGCCACCAGCAGAAGCGAGGGAAACACCATATATTTT	CATSRSEGNTIYF	TRBV15	TRBJ1-3	-	-
TGTGCCTGGAGTGGAGGGCACATTCAGTACTTC	CAWSGGHIQYF	TRBV30	TRBJ2-4	-	-
TGTGCCAGCTCACCCCTCGGACAGGGGGAGGTCGAGCAGTACTTC	CASSPLGQGEVEQYF	TRBV18	TRBJ2-7	TRBD1	-
TGCAGTGCTCCTCTCTACGAGCAGTACTTC	CSAPLYEQYF	TRBV20-1	TRBJ2-7	-	-
TGTGCCAGCAGCGCAGCGCAGACTAGCGGGAGGTCAGATACGCAGTATTTT	CASSAAQTSGRSDTQYF	TRBV11-3	TRBJ2-3	TRBD2	-
TGTGCCAGCTCCCCATGGACAGGGCCCCCCCAGACTAGTGGCTACACCTTC	CASSPWTGPPQTSGYTF	TRBV18	TRBJ1-2	TRBD1	-
TGTGCCAGCAGCTTAGCGTTGGCGGGGGGCCAAGAGACCCAGTACTTC	CASSLALAGGQETQYF	TRBV7-2	TRBJ2-5	TRBD2	-
TGTGCCAGCAGCGTAGGTGGGTCCCGGAGCAATTCACCCCTCCACTTT	CASSVGGSRSNSPLHF	TRBV9	TRBJ1-6	-	-
TGTGCCAGTAGTAGGCAGGGGCCGCCCCAAAATCAGCCCCAGCATTTT	CASSRQGPPQNQPQHF	TRBV19	TRBJ1-5	-	-
TGTGCCAGCAGGGGGGGGACTTCACGGAACACCGGGGAGCTGTTTTTT	CASRGGTSRNTGELFF	TRBV2	TRBJ2-2	TRBD2	-
TGTGCCTGGATAGACAGGGGAGGATTTTATGGCTACACCTTC	CAWIDRGGFYGYTF	TRBV30	TRBJ1-2	TRBD1	-
TGTGCCAGCAGCCATCGACATACCACCGGGGAGCTGTTTTTT	CASSHRHTTGELFF	TRBV9	TRBJ2-2	-	-
TGTGCCAGCAGCGTAGTTCCAAACACCGGGGAGCTGTTTTTT	CASSVVPNTGELFF	TRBV9	TRBJ2-2	-	-
TGTGCCAGCAGCTTAGATAGTAATCAGCCCCAGCATTTT	CASSLDSNQPQHF	TRBV7-2	TRBJ1-5	-	-
TGTGCCAGTACCGCGGCGACTAGCGGGGCATACGAGCAGTACTTC	CASTAATSGAYEQYF	TRBV19	TRBJ2-7	TRBD2	few
TGTGCCAGCTCACACCGTGACACCCCTCATACCTTC	CASSHRDTPHTF	TRBV18	TRBJ1-2	-	-
TGTGCCAGCTCACCAACATGGGACAGCCGCGGGACTGGCTACACCTTC	CASSPTWDSRGTGYTF	TRBV18	TRBJ1-2	TRBD1	-
TGCGCCAGCAGCTTGGAGGGCGGGTTGGGCGAGCAGTACTTC	CASSLEGGLGEQYF	TRBV5-1	TRBJ2-7	-	-
TGTGCCAGCAACCGGGACCTGGCGGGGGGCACAGATACGCAGTATTTT	CASNRDLAGGTDTQYF	TRBV9	TRBJ2-3	TRBD2	-
TGTGCCAGCAGTGTGCCGAGACTCGGGCAGTTCTTC	CASSVPRLGQFF	TRBV28	TRBJ2-1	-	-
TGTGCCAGCAGGGACCCAGGGGCCACAGATACGCAGTATTTT	CASRDPGATDTQYF	TRBV6-5	TRBJ2-3	-	-
TGCGCCAGCAGCCTGATTAGCGGGGGGGCCTACAATGAGCAGTTCTTC	CASSLISGGAYNEQFF	TRBV5-1	TRBJ2-1	TRBD2	-
TGTGCCAGTAGGACAAAGGGACTAGCGGGAGGCACAGATACGCAGTATTTT	CASRTKGLAGGTDTQYF	TRBV19	TRBJ2-3	TRBD2	once
TGTGCCAGCAGCTTGGGGACTAGCTTTTCGGGGGAGCTGTTTTTT	CASSLGTSFSGELFF	TRBV5-4	TRBJ2-2	TRBD2	few
TGTGCCAGCAGTTCCCAGGGGACTGAAGCTTTCTTT	CASSSQGTEAFF	TRBV6-5	TRBJ1-1	-	-
TGTGCCAGCAGCCGAACGGGACAGGGGCAATCCTACGAGCAGTACTTC	CASSRTGQGQSYEQYF	TRBV28	TRBJ2-7	TRBD1	-
TGTGCCAGCAGCCCAAGCAGGGGATCAACCTACGAGCAGTACTTC	CASSPSRGSTYEQYF	TRBV7-9	TRBJ2-7	-	-
TGTGCCAGCAGCACTACCTCTTCGGGGGGGCCCGGGGCCAACGTCCTGACTTTC	CASSTTSSGGPGANVLTF	TRBV9	TRBJ2-6	TRBD2	-
TGTGCCAGCAGCCCGGGACAGGGGAATTCACCCCTCCACTTT	CASSPGQGNSPLHF	TRBV3-1/TRBV3-2	TRBJ1-6	TRBD1	-
TGTGCCAGCATTGGAGATAACTATGGCTACACCTTC	CASIGDNYGYTF	TRBV6-5	TRBJ1-2	-	-
TGTGCCATCAATAAACAGGGGGATGGCTATGGCTACACCTTC	CAINKQGDGYGYTF	TRBV10-3	TRBJ1-2	TRBD1	-
TGTGCCAGCAGTTACCCGGACAGAGGCAATCAGCCCCAGCATTTT	CASSYPDRGNQPQHF	TRBV6-2/TRBV6-3	TRBJ1-5	-	-
TGTGCCAGCAGCTTCGCAACAGGTTTTGATGGCTACACCTTC	CASSFATGFDGYTF	TRBV5-5	TRBJ1-2	-	-
TGTGCCACAAAGGGACATATTAACTATGGCTACACCTTC	CATKGHINYGYTF	TRBV27	TRBJ1-2	-	-
TGTGCCAGCAGTTCGGGACAGGGAAGTACCTACGAGCAGTACTTC	CASSSGQGSTYEQYF	TRBV28	TRBJ2-7	TRBD1	-
TGTGCCAGCAGCTCGACACTTTACGAGCAGTACTTC	CASSSTLYEQYF	TRBV7-9	TRBJ2-7	-	-